A single sample is the source of the 13 T cell receptor beta chains below, sequenced in a study of siplizumab effects on memory and regulatory T cells. Method: immunoSEQ multiplex PCR; TCRdb's copy keeps in-frame clones and lacks some. The sample records roughly 92,000 clones, about 95% being singletons. The source material was non-Treg CD4+ T cells sorted from blood. Every receptor here comes from a human donor in good health.

V is TRBV29-1 and J is TRBJ2-1; possible D gene TRBD2, 6 bases. Germline loops: CDR1 SQVTM, CDR2 ANQGSEA. The CDR3 consists of 13 residues. V was trimmed by 4 bases and J by 0 bases, leaving 7 bases between them. The CDR3 nucleotides read TGCAGCGTTGTAGCGGCCTCCTACAATGAGCAGTTCTTC. This translates into CSVVAASYNEQFF.

This chain uses TRBV4-1 with TRBJ2-2; 8 nucleotides align to TRBD1. J gave up 7 bases and V 0 bases, and 4 bases lay outside the gene matches. Germline V gene sequence: CDR1 MGHRA, CDR2 YSYEKL. The length of the CDR3 is 15 residues. The CDR3 DNA reads as TGCGCCAGCAGCCAAGAGGGACAGGCTATCGGGGAGCTGTTTTTT. Translation gives CASSQEGQAIGELFF.

V gene TRBV13 combines with J gene TRBJ1-4; 7 nucleotides align to TRBD1. In germline, CDR1 is PRHDT, CDR2 FYEKMQ (reference sequence). This CDR3 has 15 amino acids. Trimming at V came to 2 bases and at J to 5 bases, leaving 5 bases not matched to a gene. The CDR3 nucleotides are TGTGCCAGCAGCTTACGGGACAGCTTCAATGAAAAACTGTTTTTT. Translating gives CASSLRDSFNEKLFF.

The V and J genes are TRBV19 and TRBJ2-2, with 13 positions matching TRBD2. This CDR3 comprises 19 residues. Germline CDR1 and CDR2: LNHDA and SQIVND (reference sequence). The J segment lost 6 bases and the V segment lost 3 bases, leaving 13 bases of the junction unmatched. CDR3 sequence (DNA): TGTGCCAGTAGTATGGATTTTGTATGGACTAGCGGGAGCCCCGGGGAGCTGTTTTTT. Translating it yields CASSMDFVWTSGSPGELFF.

The V call is TRBV27, the J call TRBJ2-1; 8 bases are a match to TRBD2. The J segment lost 2 bases and the V segment lost 6 bases, leaving 0 bases of the junction unmatched. This CDR3 is 13 amino acids long. Germline V lookup: CDR1 MNHEY, CDR2 SMNVEV (reference sequence). The CDR3 DNA follows: TGTGCCAGCAGCGGGAGGGCCTACAATGAGCAGTTCTTC. It specifies CASSGRAYNEQFF.

The rearrangement links TRBV6-1 to TRBJ1-4; TRBD1 might be the D (5 bases). Trimming shortened V by 4 bases and J by 2 bases, and 8 bases separated the two germline ends. This CDR3 contains 14 residues. The germline V gene has CDR1 MNHNS and CDR2 SASEGT. The CDR3 bases are TGTGCCAGCAGTGGGGGCGCCACTAATGAAAAACTGTTTTTT. This translates into CASSGGATNEKLFF.

The J gene is TRBJ2-7, the V gene TRBV28; D remains ambiguous. The CDR3 runs 13 residues. The germline V gene has CDR1 MDHEN and CDR2 SYDVKM. Trimming shortened V by 7 bases and J by 0 bases, and 10 bases separated the two germline ends. CDR3 in amino acids: CASTGIYSYEQYF. Written as DNA, the CDR3 is TGTGCCAGCACGGGCATTTACTCCTACGAGCAGTACTTC.

This clone is a singleton in its sample. This chain connects TRBV5-3 to TRBJ1-2; 7 bases match TRBD1. TRBV5-3 is an ORF; its function is uncertain. J was trimmed by 0 bases and V by 3 bases; bases with no gene match: 29. This CDR3 contains 23 residues. The CDR3 nucleotides read TGTGCCAGAAGCTCGTCCCGGGACAGTGACGACAACTTCCAACTCACTGCTAACTATGGCTACACCTTC. Amino acid sequence: CARSSSRDSDDNFQLTANYGYTF.

This chain links TRBV28 with TRBJ2-5; no firm D call. Trimming took off 6 bases at V and 4 bases at J, with 18 bases between the two ends. This CDR3 comprises 15 residues. In germline, CDR1 is MDHEN, CDR2 SYDVKM. Written as DNA, the CDR3 is TGTGCCAGCAGGACCCACGGTGGGAAAGGAGAGACCCAGTACTTC. It codes for CASRTHGGKGETQYF.

The rearrangement uses TRBV11-2 and TRBJ1-2; D gene ambiguous. Trimming cost V 5 bases and J 3 bases, with 16 bases left between them. Per the germline V gene, CDR1 is SGHAT and CDR2 is FQNNGV. The CDR3 covers 15 residues. Written as DNA, the CDR3 is TGTGCCAGCAGCCAAACCTCCCCGGGAGACTATGGCTACACCTTC. It encodes CASSQTSPGDYGYTF.

The V gene is TRBV7-9, the J gene TRBJ2-7; D might be TRBD2 (7 bases). V was cut by 5 bases and J by 6 bases, with 17 bases left in between. Germline CDR1 reads SEHNR; CDR2 reads FQNEAQ (reference sequence). The CDR3 spans 14 residues. CDR3 loop: CASSPRGGDREQYF. DNA for the CDR3: TGTGCCAGCAGCCCCCGAGGGGGGGACCGCGAGCAGTACTTC.

The chain is built from TRBV27 and TRBJ2-7, with 9 bases that match TRBD1. V lost 6 bases to trimming and J lost 2 bases; unmatched junction nucleotides: 8. The CDR3 is 15 amino acids. Germline loops: CDR1 MNHEY, CDR2 SMNVEV (reference sequence). CDR3 protein: CASSTARTGAYEQYF. CDR3 DNA sequence: TGTGCCAGCAGCACCGCTCGGACAGGGGCCTACGAGCAGTACTTC.

This sequence joins TRBV6-1 and TRBJ1-1, with TRBD1 as a possible D gene (5 bases). The CDR3 is 14 residues long. The V end was cut by 6 bases, the J end by 1 base, with 12 bases between. Germline V gene lookup returns CDR1 MNHNS and CDR2 SASEGT. This chain's CDR3 is CASRNRFGNTEAFF. The CDR3 nucleotides are TGTGCCAGCAGAAACAGGTTTGGGAACACTGAAGCTTTCTTT.